The 9 T cell receptor beta chains reported below all come from one sample, sequenced in a study of T cells in Graves' hyperthyroidism and ophthalmopathy. TCR beta CDR3 sequences were amplified from RNA transcripts. Primed by the HTBI set, a first-round RT-PCR was run on the TCR CDR3. One entry per CDR3 protein results from TCRdb running MiXCR on the multiplex PCR reads. In the table there are about 590,000 distinct CDR3 sequences, 15% to 19% of which are singletons. Sequencing used blood. These receptors all stem from a young woman with Graves' hyperthyroidism.

V is TRBV19 and J is TRBJ1-1, with 8 bases that match TRBD1. Germline CDR1 is LNHDA and CDR2 is SQIVND (reference sequence). J was trimmed by 11 bases and V by 1 base; bases with no gene match: 6. This CDR3 contains 13 residues. CDR3: CASSIGQGNLAFF. DNA of the CDR3: TGTGCCAGTAGTATAGGACAGGGGAATTTGGCTTTCTTT.

This clonotype was counted ten times or more. V and J are TRBV7-6 and TRBJ2-3, with TRBD2 matching over 11 bases. Per the germline V gene, CDR1 is SGHVS and CDR2 is FNYEAQ. The CDR3 consists of 18 residues. V lost 4 bases and J lost 3; bases outside the gene matches: 12. The CDR3 DNA follows: TGTGCCAGCAGCTCTCATACCCGGACTAGCGGGCGGACAGATACGCAGTATTTT. It specifies CASSSHTRTSGRTDTQYF.

This clonotype was recorded at least ten times. The chain links TRBV7-8 to TRBJ2-1; 10 positions match TRBD2. Germline values: CDR1 SGHVS, CDR2 FQNEAQ. V trimming: 5 bases; J trimming: 6 bases; junction bases outside the gene matches: 7. The length of the CDR3 is 15 residues. The DNA for the CDR3 is TGTGCCAGCAGCCCCCGACTAGCGGGCTCCAATGAGCAGTTCTTC. Protein: CASSPRLAGSNEQFF.

This clonotype was counted ten times or more. The chain joins TRBV30 to TRBJ2-4; no clear D gene. CDR1 and CDR2 (germline): GTSNPN, SVGIG (reference sequence). Trimming left V 0 bases short and J 5 bases short, with 11 bases between. The CDR3 has 14 amino acids. The CDR3 nucleotides read TGTGCCTGGAGTGTGAAGGCGATTCAAAACATTCAGTACTTC. This translates into CAWSVKAIQNIQYF.

This clonotype was found many times. This chain joins TRBV29-1 and TRBJ2-1; D perhaps matches TRBD2 (6 bases). CDR1 and CDR2 from the germline V gene are SQVTM and ANQGSEA. V shed 1 base and J shed 7 bases, with 14 bases lying between them. This CDR3 has 14 amino acids. The DNA of the CDR3 is TGCAGCGTTGAAGTAATAGCCCGGGGGAATGAGCAGTTCTTC. Protein product: CSVEVIARGNEQFF.

This clonotype turned up a few times. V usage is TRBV7-9 and J usage is TRBJ2-3; 11 bases match TRBD1. CDR1 is SEHNR, CDR2 FQNEAQ, per germline (reference sequence). J was trimmed by 6 bases and V by 2 bases; bases with no gene match: 7. This CDR3 is built from 16 residues. CDR3 coding DNA: TGTGCCAGCAGCTTACCGTGGGGACAGGGGGACGATACGCAGTATTTT. This gives the protein CASSLPWGQGDDTQYF.

This clonotype appeared many times. This CDR3 is CSARPPSGRVGTYEQYF. CDR3 DNA: TGCAGTGCTAGACCGCCTAGCGGGAGGGTAGGAACCTACGAGCAGTACTTC. V and J are TRBV20-1 and TRBJ2-7; 12 bases line up with TRBD2. Trimming at V came to 2 bases and at J to 2 bases, leaving 10 bases not matched to a gene. This CDR3 spans 17 amino acids. Germline V lookup: CDR1 DFQATT, CDR2 SNEGSKA (reference sequence).

This clonotype was observed a few times. This chain joins TRBV19 and TRBJ2-1; 9 bases agree with TRBD1. Germline CDR1 reads LNHDA; CDR2 reads SQIVND (reference sequence). J lost 8 bases, V lost 7 bases, and 9 bases had no gene match. CDR3 size: 14 residues. The CDR3 DNA is TGTGCCAGTACCCGGGACAGGGAGTCTCATGAGCAGTTCTTC. Its protein is CASTRDRESHEQFF.

This clonotype was recorded many times. The rearrangement uses TRBV5-1 and TRBJ1-1; unclear D gene. Germline loops: CDR1 SGHRS, CDR2 YFSETQ. The CDR3 extends over 13 amino acids. V was trimmed by 7 bases and J by 1 base, leaving 11 bases between them. This chain's CDR3 is CASGGDRNTEAFF. In DNA, the CDR3 is TGCGCCAGCGGCGGGGATAGGAACACTGAAGCTTTCTTT. Full variable domain (missing parts from reference TRBV5-1 and TRBJ1-1): KAGVTQTPRYLIKTRGQQVTLSCSPISGHRSVSWYQQTPGQGLQFLFEYFSETQRNKGNFPGRFSGRQFSNSRSEMNVSTLELGDSALYLCASGGDRNTEAFFGQGTRLTVV.